This entry is about one TCR beta chain. Its antigen is unidentified. The sample originates from a study of blood T cells in healthy people across ages. Study conclusions and caveats: Long-lived donors carried more naive CD4+ cells and greater diversity than aged donors.

Germline V CDR1 and CDR2: ENHRY, SYGVKD. This CDR3 region has 20 residues. J lost 0 bases, V lost 6 bases, and 11 bases had no gene match. Sample-barcoded 5' priming and a J-beta primer mix drove a second PCR of about 6 to 12 cycles. Sequencing recovered at least 3 million CDR3-containing paired-end reads from each sample. A single record per CDR3 protein comes from TCRdb applying MiXCR to the 5' RACE reads. The profile covers 600,000 to 800,000 distinct CDR3 sequences, with about 51% appearing a single time and roughly 12% taken by the ten largest. The donors, aged about 6 to 100, were healthy Caucasians from Russia.

This clonotype originated in a woman aged 80 or older in good health. This chain uses TRBV10-3 with TRBJ2-2, with 15 positions matching TRBD2. Sequencing input: blood. CDR3 region: CAIRPGLAGGPFANTGELFF. The DNA of the CDR3 is TGTGCCATCAGGCCGGGACTAGCGGGAGGCCCGTTCGCGAACACCGGGGAGCTGTTTTTT.